Each of the 23 T cell receptor beta chains below was sequenced from the same sample in a study of blood T cell repertoires in COVID-19. Some clones are missing from TCRdb's copy, which holds only in-frame ones; the method was immunoSEQ multiplex PCR. The sample comprises a few hundred thousand clones, around 85% of which are singletons, and under 4% rests with the top ten. Sample: peripheral blood. Receptors originate from a woman aged 18-29 years with acute or convalescent COVID-19.

V is TRBV11-2 and J is TRBJ1-6, with TRBD1 matching over 7 bases. J gave up 14 bases and V 5 bases, and 9 bases lay outside the gene matches. CDR1 SGHAT and CDR2 FQNNGV come from the germline V gene. CDR3 length equals 13 residues. The CDR3 DNA follows: TGTGCCAGCAGCCCGGGACAGATACCCACCCTCCACTTT. Amino acids: CASSPGQIPTLHF. Variable domain in full (rest from reference TRBV11-2 and TRBJ1-6): EAGVAQSPRYKIIEKRQSVAFWCNPISGHATLYWYQQILGQGPKLLIQFQNNGVVDDSQLPKDRFSAERLKGVDSTLKIQPAKLEDSAVYLCASSPGQIPTLHFGNGTRLTVT.

The genes are TRBV28 and TRBJ1-1; D ambiguous. Trimming shortened V by 3 bases and J by 6 bases, and 5 bases separated the two germline ends. This CDR3 comprises 11 residues. Germline V CDR1 and CDR2: MDHEN, SYDVKM. CDR3 residues: CASSFGSEAFF. The DNA for the CDR3 is TGTGCCAGCAGTTTCGGGTCTGAAGCTTTCTTT. Full variable domain (missing parts from reference TRBV28 and TRBJ1-1): DVKVTQSSRYLVKRTGEKVFLECVQDMDHENMFWYRQDPGLGLRLIYFSYDVKMKEKGDIPEGYSVSREKKERFSLILESASTNQTSMYLCASSFGSEAFFGQGTRLTVV.

V and J are TRBV29-1 and TRBJ2-3; 8 bases line up with TRBD1. Looked up from germline, CDR1 is SQVTM and CDR2 is ANQGSEA. V was clipped by 8 bases and J by 3 bases; unmatched bases: 16. This CDR3 has 16 residues. The CDR3, as DNA: TGCAGCACGGACCTAGACCCAGGGGGCTGGACAGATACGCAGTATTTT. Translating gives CSTDLDPGGWTDTQYF.

The V gene is TRBV4-1, the J gene TRBJ2-7, with 7 nucleotides matching TRBD2. With 0 bases clipped from V and 6 bases from J, the junction kept 8 bases outside the gene matches. The CDR3 runs to 15 residues. Germline V gives CDR1 MGHRA, CDR2 YSYEKL. CDR3 bases: TGCGCCAGCAGCCAAGAGGGAGGGGCCCTCGGCGAGCAGTACTTC. It yields the protein CASSQEGGALGEQYF.

This clone has a count of ten or more. In DNA, the CDR3 is TGTGCCAGTAGTATAGATCCCTGGACAGGGGACTATGGCTACACCTTC. Translation gives CASSIDPWTGDYGYTF. V is TRBV19 and J is TRBJ1-2; 9 bases map to TRBD1. This CDR3 has 16 residues. Germline V lookup: CDR1 LNHDA, CDR2 SQIVND (reference sequence). V shed 0 bases, J shed 3 bases, and the junction held 5 bases outside the gene matches.

This sequence joins TRBV5-4 and TRBJ2-5; D might be TRBD2 (6 bases). This CDR3 region has 13 residues. Germline-derived CDR1 and CDR2 are SGHNT and YYREEE (reference sequence). Trimming shortened V by 4 bases and J by 4 bases, and 11 bases separated the two germline ends. CDR3 in amino acids: CASSERVGETQYF. CDR3 coding DNA: TGTGCCAGCAGCGAGCGGGTCGGAGAGACCCAGTACTTC.

This clone appeared once. The V gene is TRBV19, the J gene TRBJ1-6; D is unresolved. Trimming pared 3 bases from V and 1 base from J, leaving 10 bases between. The CDR3 loop spans 16 amino acids. CDR1 and CDR2 (germline): LNHDA, SQIVND (reference sequence). CDR3 DNA: TGTGCCAGTAGTATTGACGAGGGATCCTATAATTCACCCCTCCACTTT. It yields the protein CASSIDEGSYNSPLHF.

V is TRBV27 and J is TRBJ1-5, with a weak D call TRBD1 (6 bases). V dropped 6 bases and J dropped 7 bases, with 16 bases sitting between them. Germline CDR1 and CDR2: MNHEY and SMNVEV (reference sequence). The CDR3 is 14 amino acids. The CDR3 region has the DNA TGTGCCAGCAGCTCCTACAGGGACGGACAGCCCCAGCATTTT. Translated, it gives CASSSYRDGQPQHF.

The rearrangement links TRBV7-7 to TRBJ2-1; D is undetermined. The CDR3 contains 13 residues. Looked up from germline, CDR1 is SSHAT and CDR2 is FNYEAQ (reference sequence). V lost 1 base and J 5 bases, leaving 6 bases between the germline ends. DNA of the CDR3: TGTGCCAGCAGCTTAGGACACAACAATGAGCAGTTCTTC. It yields the protein CASSLGHNNEQFF.

The J gene is TRBJ2-3, the V gene TRBV11-2; D is perhaps TRBD2 (6 bases). Germline-derived CDR1 and CDR2 are SGHAT and FQNNGV. The CDR3 is 16 amino acids. V was trimmed by 0 bases and J by 5 bases, leaving 15 bases between them. The CDR3 loop reads CASSLDYPAGGDTQYF. CDR3 nucleotides: TGTGCCAGCAGCTTAGATTACCCAGCGGGTGGAGATACGCAGTATTTT. The full variable domain, in which reference TRBV11-2 and TRBJ2-3 provide the parts outside the CDR3, is EAGVAQSPRYKIIEKRQSVAFWCNPISGHATLYWYQQILGQGPKLLIQFQNNGVVDDSQLPKDRFSAERLKGVDSTLKIQPAKLEDSAVYLCASSLDYPAGGDTQYFGPGTRLTVL.

The chain has TRBV11-2 and TRBJ1-4; D call uncertain. V was trimmed by 0 bases and J by 7 bases, leaving 12 bases between them. The CDR3 has 15 amino acids. Germline assignment: CDR1 SGHAT and CDR2 FQNNGV. CDR3 sequence reads: CASSLENGRAEKLFF. The CDR3 DNA follows: TGTGCCAGCAGCTTAGAAAACGGGAGGGCTGAAAAACTGTTTTTT.

V and J are TRBV30 and TRBJ1-1, with 9 bases that match TRBD1. The germline gives CDR1 GTSNPN, CDR2 SVGIG (reference sequence). This CDR3 contains 13 residues. With 4 bases clipped from V and 8 bases from J, the junction kept 8 bases outside the gene matches. Written as DNA, the CDR3 is TGTGCCTGGATCTTACAGGGGGCCACCGAAGCTTTCTTT. As protein: CAWILQGATEAFF.

This clone was recorded only once. The genes are TRBV25-1 and TRBJ1-1; perhaps TRBD1 as D (6 bases). Deletions cut 0 bases from V and 7 bases from J, with 12 bases between. In germline, CDR1 is MGHDK, CDR2 SYGVNS. The CDR3 consists of 14 residues. CDR3 sequence: CASSEYNPGVEAFF. Written as DNA, the CDR3 is TGTGCCAGCAGTGAATATAACCCAGGGGTTGAAGCTTTCTTT.

The genes are TRBV7-8 and TRBJ1-2; tentative D call: TRBD1 (5 bases). Germline loops: CDR1 SGHVS, CDR2 FQNEAQ. The V and J ends lost 3 bases and 2 bases respectively, with 10 bases between them. CDR3 size: 14 residues. CDR3 in DNA: TGTGCCAGCAGCTTGGGGGGGTGGAACTATGGCTACACCTTC. It specifies CASSLGGWNYGYTF.

The genes are TRBV4-2 and TRBJ2-1, with 13 bases aligning to TRBD2. The CDR3 length is 21 residues. Trimming cost V 3 bases and J 2 bases; bases outside gene matches: 16. The germline gives CDR1 LGHNA, CDR2 YNFKEQ. The CDR3 spells CASSQGRTSGSSRRAYNEQFF. The CDR3, as DNA: TGTGCCAGCAGCCAGGGACGGACTAGCGGGAGTTCTAGGAGGGCCTACAATGAGCAGTTCTTC.

V and J are TRBV11-2 and TRBJ2-2, with TRBD2 as a possible D gene (5 bases). V was shortened by 1 base and J by 3 bases, with 15 bases between the two germline ends. The CDR3 sequence is 17 residues long. The germline V gene has CDR1 SGHAT and CDR2 FQNNGV. The DNA of the CDR3 is TGTGCCAGCAGCTTAGGATCCCTCGGGGTAGACACCGGGGAGCTGTTTTTT. As protein: CASSLGSLGVDTGELFF.

V and J are TRBV5-1 and TRBJ2-1; D possibly corresponds to TRBD1 (6 bases). The germline V gene has CDR1 SGHRS and CDR2 YFSETQ. V was shortened by 0 bases and J by 2 bases, with 9 bases between the two germline ends. This CDR3 has 15 amino acids. CDR3 sequence: CASSLGGPPYNEQFF. The DNA of the CDR3 is TGCGCCAGCAGCTTGGGGGGGCCTCCCTACAATGAGCAGTTCTTC.

The chain carries TRBV30 and TRBJ1-2; D gene unclear. The CDR3 contains 8 residues. The ends were cut back, 7 bases at V and 7 bases at J, with 4 bases in the middle. The V gene's germline CDR1 is GTSNPN and CDR2 SVGIG (reference sequence). The CDR3 loop reads CAFGGYTF. The CDR3 bases are TGTGCCTTCGGTGGCTACACCTTC. The variable domain in full, completed from reference TRBV30 and TRBJ1-2, reads SQTIHQWPATLVQPVGSPLSLECTVEGTSNPNLYWYRQAAGRGLQLLFYSVGIGQISSEVPQNLSASRPQDRQFILSSKKLLLSDSGFYLCAFGGYTFGSGTRLTVV.

The chain is built from TRBV7-3 and TRBJ2-7; tentative D call: TRBD2 (5 bases). This CDR3 spans 21 amino acids. Deletions cut 2 bases from V and 0 bases from J, with 29 bases between. Germline CDR1 SGHTA, CDR2 FQGTGA. The CDR3 region has the DNA TGTGCCAGCAGCTTATCTGGAGGATCGATTTTCTTAGAGGTTCACTCCTACGAGCAGTACTTC. It specifies CASSLSGGSIFLEVHSYEQYF. Full variable domain (remainder filled in from reference TRBV7-3 and TRBJ2-7): GAGVSQTPSNKVTEKGKYVELRCDPISGHTALYWYRQSLGQGPEFLIYFQGTGAADDSGLPNDRFFAVRPEGSVSTLKIQRTERGDSAVYLCASSLSGGSIFLEVHSYEQYFGPGTRLTVT.

The CDR3 bases are TGTGCCAGCAGTGTAAGTAGCGGGTATTGGCCAGATACGCAGTATTTT. This encodes CASSVSSGYWPDTQYF. The chain recombines TRBV2 with TRBJ2-3; 7 bases map to TRBD2. V shed 4 bases, J shed 4 bases, and the junction held 11 bases outside the gene matches. The CDR3 length is 16 residues. Germline V gene lookup returns CDR1 SNHLY and CDR2 FYNNEI.

This clone was recorded a few times. At the DNA level, this CDR3 is encoded by other sequences in the same sample as well. The chain couples TRBV4-1 to TRBJ1-5, with D tentatively TRBD1 (6 bases). The CDR3 has 14 amino acids. V shed 1 base and J shed 2 bases, with 6 bases lying between them. CDR1 MGHRA and CDR2 YSYEKL come from the germline V gene. CDR3 coding DNA: TGCGCCAGCAGCCAAGGACAGGGCAATCAGCCCCAGCATTTT. It yields the protein CASSQGQGNQPQHF.

The chain carries TRBV7-9 and TRBJ2-5; unclear D gene. The germline V gene has CDR1 SEHNR and CDR2 FQNEAQ (reference sequence). Deletions cut 4 bases from V and 1 base from J, with 13 bases between. The CDR3 sequence is 15 residues long. The CDR3 DNA sequence: TGTGCCAGCAGCTCCACGATTTCGGGCCAAGAGACCCAGTACTTC. Translation gives CASSSTISGQETQYF.

The rearrangement links TRBV12-5 to TRBJ2-3, with 7 bases that match TRBD2. The ends lost 1 base at V and 1 base at J; junction bases unmatched: 11. Germline assignment: CDR1 LGHNT and CDR2 FRNRAP. CDR3 length: 18 residues. CDR3 residues: CASGLALATSAGTDTQYF. The CDR3 bases are TGTGCTAGTGGTTTGGCGCTGGCTACTAGCGCAGGCACAGATACGCAGTATTTT.